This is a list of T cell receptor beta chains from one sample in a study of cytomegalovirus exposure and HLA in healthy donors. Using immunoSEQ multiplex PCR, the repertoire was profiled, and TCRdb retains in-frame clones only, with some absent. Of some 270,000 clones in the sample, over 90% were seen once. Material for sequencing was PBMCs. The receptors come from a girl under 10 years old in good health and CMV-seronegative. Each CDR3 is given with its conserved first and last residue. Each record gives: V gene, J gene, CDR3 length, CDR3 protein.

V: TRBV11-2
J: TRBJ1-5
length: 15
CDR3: CASSPGEDGNQPQHF

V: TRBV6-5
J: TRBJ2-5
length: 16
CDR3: CASSYSGGRAPETQYF

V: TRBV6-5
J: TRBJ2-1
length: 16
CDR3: CASSYSVAGGVDEQFF

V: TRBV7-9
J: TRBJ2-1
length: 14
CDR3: CASSSPGGRFEQFF

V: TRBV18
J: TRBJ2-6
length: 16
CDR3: CASSPGGSQGANVLTF

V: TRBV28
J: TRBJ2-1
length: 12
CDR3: CASSSSGGGQFF

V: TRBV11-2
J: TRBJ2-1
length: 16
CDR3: CASSLVLVGGDNEQFF

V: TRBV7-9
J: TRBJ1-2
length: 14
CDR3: CASSSQTGFYGYTF

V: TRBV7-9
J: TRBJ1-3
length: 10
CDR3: CASSSNSLYF

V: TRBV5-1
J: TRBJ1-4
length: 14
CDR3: CASSLGAGGEKLFF

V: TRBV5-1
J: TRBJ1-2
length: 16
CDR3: CASSPLRQGSNYGYTF

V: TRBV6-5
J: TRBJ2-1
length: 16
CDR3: CASSYSGQGVGNEQFF

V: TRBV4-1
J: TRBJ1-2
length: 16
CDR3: CASSQVTGLEIYGYTF

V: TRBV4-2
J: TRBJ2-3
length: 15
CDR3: CASSQEGEGADTQYF

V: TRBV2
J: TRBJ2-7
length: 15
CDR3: CASREAAGARYEQYF

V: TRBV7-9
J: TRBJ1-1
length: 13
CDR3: CASSSTSGTEAFF

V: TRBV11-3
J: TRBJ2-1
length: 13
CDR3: CASSTGTGVEQFF

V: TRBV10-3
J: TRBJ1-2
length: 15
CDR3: CAISDSGQGNYGYTF

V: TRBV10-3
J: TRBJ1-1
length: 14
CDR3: CAISSGQVNTEAFF

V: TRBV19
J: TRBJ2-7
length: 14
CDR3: CASSITTGPYEQYF

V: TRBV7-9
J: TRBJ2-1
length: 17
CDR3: CASSLEGRGRLLNEQFF

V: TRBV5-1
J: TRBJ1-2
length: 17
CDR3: CASRGKRGVLTGDGYTF

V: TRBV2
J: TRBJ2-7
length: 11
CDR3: CASRRGGEQYF

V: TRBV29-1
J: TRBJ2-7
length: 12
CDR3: CSVTGLGGEQYF

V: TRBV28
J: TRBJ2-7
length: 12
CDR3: CASSLSFYEQYF

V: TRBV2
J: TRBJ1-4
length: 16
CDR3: CASRLQGAATNEKLFF

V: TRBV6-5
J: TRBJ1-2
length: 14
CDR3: CASSLQTGNYGYTF

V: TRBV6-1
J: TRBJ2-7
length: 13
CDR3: CASSSGRPYEQYF

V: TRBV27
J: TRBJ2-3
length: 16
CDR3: CASSPRTTLGTDTQYF

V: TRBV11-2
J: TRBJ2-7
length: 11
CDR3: CASSFTYEQYF

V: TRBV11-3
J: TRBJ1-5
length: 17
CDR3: CASSYRGQGAGNQPQHF

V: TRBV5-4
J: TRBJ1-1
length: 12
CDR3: CASSYTGSEAFF

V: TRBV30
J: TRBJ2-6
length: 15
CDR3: CAWSLGGSGANVLTF

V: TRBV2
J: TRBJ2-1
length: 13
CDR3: CASSGAGYNEQFF

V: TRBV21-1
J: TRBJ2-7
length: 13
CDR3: CASSKVGGLPLYF

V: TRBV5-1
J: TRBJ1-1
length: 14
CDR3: CASSLSGPDTEAFF